This TCR beta chain was sequenced in a study of beta chain features in type 1 diabetes. Overall study results and limits: Sequencing used cDNA, and cells with high TCR expression could therefore be over-represented.

Concerning this clone: The antigen remains unidentified.

Reverse transcribing all isolated RNA meant expressed TCRB transcripts were sequenced. TCRdb keeps only in-frame clones here, not all; method: immunoSEQ multiplex PCR. The repertoire consists of some 500,000 clones, with about an eighth occurring once and the leading ten covering over 0.035%. This CDR3 contains 15 residues. Losses at the gene ends were 0 bases for V and 4 bases for J; bases not matched to a gene: 6. Per germline, CDR1 MGHDK and CDR2 SYGVNS. The clonotype comes from a woman aged 18-30 years in good health. The specimen sequenced was naive CD4+ T cells from blood. The J gene is TRBJ2-7, the V gene TRBV25-1; 7 positions agree with TRBD2. CDR3 in amino acids: CASSEYGGSRYEQYF. As DNA, the CDR3 is TGTGCCAGCAGTGAATACGGCGGGAGTAGGTACGAGCAGTACTTC.